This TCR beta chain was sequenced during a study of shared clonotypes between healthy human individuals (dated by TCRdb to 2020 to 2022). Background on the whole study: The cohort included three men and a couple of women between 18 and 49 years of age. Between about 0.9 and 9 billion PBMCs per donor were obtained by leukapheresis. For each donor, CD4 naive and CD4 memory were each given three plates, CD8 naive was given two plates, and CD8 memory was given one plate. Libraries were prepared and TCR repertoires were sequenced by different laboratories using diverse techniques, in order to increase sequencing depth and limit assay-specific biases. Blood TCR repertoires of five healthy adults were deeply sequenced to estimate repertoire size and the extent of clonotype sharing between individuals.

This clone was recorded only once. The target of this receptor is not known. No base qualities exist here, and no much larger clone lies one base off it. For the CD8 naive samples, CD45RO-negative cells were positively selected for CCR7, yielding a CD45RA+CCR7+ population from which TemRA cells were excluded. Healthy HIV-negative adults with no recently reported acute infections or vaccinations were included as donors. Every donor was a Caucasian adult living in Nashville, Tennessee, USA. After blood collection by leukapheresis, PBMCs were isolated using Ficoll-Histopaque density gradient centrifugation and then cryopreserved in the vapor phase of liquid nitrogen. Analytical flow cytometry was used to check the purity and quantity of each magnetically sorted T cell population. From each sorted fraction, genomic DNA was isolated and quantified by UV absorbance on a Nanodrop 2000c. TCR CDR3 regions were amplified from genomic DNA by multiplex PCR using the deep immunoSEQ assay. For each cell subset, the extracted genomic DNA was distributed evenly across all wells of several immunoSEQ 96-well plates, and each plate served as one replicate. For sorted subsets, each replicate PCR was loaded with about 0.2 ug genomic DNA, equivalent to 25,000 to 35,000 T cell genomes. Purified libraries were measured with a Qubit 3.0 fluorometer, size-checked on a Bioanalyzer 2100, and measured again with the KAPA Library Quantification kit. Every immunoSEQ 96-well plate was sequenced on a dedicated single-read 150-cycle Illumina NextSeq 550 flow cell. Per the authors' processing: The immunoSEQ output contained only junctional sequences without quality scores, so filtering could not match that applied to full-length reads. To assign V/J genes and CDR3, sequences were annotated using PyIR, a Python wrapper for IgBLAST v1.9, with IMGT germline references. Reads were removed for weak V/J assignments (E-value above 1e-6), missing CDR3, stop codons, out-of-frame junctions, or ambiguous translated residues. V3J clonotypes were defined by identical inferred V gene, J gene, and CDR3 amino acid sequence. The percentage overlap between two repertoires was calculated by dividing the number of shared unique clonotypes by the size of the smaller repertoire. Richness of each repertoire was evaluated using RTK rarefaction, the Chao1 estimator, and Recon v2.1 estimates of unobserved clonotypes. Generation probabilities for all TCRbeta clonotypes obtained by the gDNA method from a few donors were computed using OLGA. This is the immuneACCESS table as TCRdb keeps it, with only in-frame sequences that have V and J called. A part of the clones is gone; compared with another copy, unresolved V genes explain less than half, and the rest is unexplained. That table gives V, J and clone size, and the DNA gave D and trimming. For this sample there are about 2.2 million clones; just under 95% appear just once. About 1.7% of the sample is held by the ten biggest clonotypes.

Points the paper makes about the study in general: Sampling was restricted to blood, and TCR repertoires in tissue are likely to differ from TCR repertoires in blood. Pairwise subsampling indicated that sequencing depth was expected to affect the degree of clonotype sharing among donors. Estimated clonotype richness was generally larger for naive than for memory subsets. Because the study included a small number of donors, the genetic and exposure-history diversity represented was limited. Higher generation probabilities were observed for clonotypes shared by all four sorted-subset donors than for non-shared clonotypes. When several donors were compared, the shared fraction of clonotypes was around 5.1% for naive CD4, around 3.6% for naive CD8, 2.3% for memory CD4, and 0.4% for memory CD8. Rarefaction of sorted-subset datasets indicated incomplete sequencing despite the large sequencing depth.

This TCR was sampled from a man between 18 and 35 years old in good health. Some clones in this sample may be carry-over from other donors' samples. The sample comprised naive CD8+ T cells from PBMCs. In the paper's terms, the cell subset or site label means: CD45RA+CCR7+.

The CDR3 protein is CASGGMTDLSPGANVLTF. The bases are TGTGCCAGCGGAGGCATGACCGACCTATCCCCTGGGGCCAACGTCCTGACTTTC. The rearranged chain carries TRBV2 and TRBJ2-6; 5 matching bases give a weak D call of TRBD2. Including the terminal cysteine and phenylalanine, the CDR3 comprises 18 residues. Only the CDR3 DNA stays, 54 bases, in frame from base 1. CDR1 SNHLY and CDR2 FYNNEI were looked up in the germline V gene. Deletion took 8 bases off V and 2 bases off J, with a span of 22 bases between the germline ends.